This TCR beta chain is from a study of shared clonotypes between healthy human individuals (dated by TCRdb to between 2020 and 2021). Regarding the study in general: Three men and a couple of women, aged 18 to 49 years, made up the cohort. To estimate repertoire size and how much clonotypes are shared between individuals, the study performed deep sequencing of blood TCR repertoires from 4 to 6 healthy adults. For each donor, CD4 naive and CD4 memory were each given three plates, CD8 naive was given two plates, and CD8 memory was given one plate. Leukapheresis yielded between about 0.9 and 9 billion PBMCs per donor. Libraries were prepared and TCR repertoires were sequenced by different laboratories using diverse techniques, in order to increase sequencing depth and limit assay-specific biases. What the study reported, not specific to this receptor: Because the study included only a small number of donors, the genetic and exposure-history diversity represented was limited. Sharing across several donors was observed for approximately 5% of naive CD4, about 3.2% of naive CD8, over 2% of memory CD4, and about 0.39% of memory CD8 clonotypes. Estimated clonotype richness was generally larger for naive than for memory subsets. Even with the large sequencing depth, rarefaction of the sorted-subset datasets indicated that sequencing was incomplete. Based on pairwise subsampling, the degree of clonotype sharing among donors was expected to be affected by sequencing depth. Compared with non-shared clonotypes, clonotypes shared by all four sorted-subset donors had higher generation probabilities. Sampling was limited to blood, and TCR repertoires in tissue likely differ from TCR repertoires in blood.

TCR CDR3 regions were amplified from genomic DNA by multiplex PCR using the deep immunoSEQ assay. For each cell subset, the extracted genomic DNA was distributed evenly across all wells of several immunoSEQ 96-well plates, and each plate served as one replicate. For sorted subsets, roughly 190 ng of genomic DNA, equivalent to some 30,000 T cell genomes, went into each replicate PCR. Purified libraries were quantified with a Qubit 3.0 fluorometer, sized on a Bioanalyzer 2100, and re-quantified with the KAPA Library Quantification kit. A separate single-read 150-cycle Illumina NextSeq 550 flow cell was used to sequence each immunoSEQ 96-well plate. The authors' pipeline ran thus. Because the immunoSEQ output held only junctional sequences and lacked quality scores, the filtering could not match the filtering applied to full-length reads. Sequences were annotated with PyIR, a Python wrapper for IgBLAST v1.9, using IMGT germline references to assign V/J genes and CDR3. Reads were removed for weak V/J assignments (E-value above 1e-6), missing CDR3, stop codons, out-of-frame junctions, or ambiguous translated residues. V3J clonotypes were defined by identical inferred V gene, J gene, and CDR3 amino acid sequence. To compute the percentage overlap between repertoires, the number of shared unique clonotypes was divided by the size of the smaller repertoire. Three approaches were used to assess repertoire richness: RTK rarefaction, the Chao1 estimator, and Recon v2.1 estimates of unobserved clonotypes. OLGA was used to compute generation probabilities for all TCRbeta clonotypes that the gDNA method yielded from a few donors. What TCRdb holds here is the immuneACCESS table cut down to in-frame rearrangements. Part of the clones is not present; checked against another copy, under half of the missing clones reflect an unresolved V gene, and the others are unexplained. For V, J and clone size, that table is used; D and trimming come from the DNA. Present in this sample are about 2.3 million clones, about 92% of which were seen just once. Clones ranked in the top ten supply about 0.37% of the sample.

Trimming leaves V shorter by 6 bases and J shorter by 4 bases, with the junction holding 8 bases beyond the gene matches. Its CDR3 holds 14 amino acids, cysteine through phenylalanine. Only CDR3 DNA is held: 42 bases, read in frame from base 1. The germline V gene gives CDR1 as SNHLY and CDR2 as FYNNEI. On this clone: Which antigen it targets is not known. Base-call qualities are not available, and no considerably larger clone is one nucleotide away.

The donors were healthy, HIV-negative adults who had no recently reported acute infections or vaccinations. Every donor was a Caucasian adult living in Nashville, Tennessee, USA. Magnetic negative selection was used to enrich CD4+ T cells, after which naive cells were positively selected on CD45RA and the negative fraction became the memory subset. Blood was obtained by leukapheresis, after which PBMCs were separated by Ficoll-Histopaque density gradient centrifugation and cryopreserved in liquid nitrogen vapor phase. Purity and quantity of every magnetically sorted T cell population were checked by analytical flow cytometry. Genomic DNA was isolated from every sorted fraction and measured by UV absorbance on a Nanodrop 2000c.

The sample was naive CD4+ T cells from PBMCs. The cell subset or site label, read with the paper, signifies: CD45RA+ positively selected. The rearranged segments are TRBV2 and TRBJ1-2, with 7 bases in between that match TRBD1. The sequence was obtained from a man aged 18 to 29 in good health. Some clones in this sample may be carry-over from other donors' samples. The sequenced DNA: TGTGCCAGCAGCACCTCCCGGGACAGCTATGGCTACACCTTC. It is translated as CASSTSRDSYGYTF.